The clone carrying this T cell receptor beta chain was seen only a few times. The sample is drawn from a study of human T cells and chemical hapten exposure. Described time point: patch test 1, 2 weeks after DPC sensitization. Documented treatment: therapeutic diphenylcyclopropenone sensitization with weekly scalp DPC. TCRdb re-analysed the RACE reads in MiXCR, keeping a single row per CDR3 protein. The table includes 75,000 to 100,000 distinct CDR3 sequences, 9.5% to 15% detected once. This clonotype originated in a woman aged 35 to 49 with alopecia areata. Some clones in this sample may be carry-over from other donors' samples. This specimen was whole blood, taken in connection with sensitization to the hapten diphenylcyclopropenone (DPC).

The CDR3 DNA follows: TGTGCCAGCAAGAAGGACAGGGGGCAATACAATGAGCAGTTCTTC. This translates into CASKKDRGQYNEQFF. V usage is TRBV4-2 and J usage is TRBJ2-1; 11 nucleotides align to TRBD1. The V gene's germline CDR1 is LGHNA and CDR2 YNFKEQ. This CDR3 has 15 residues. After removal of 7 bases from V and 4 bases from J, the junction contained 6 bases not matched to a gene.